This T cell receptor (beta chain) stems from a study of blood T cell repertoires in COVID-19. Study details: Sample material is recorded as cDNA or gDNA derived from T cells, B-cell-depleted T cells, or PBMCs.

Germline V gene lookup returns CDR1 MGHRA and CDR2 YSYEKL. V dropped 2 bases and J dropped 0 bases, with 11 bases sitting between them. The CDR3 covers 15 residues. Cohorts were determined from participant-reported clinical history. Profiling relied on immunoSEQ multiplex PCR, and the TCRdb table lists in-frame clones only, not all of them. In the table there are 200,000 to 250,000 clones, around 85% of which are singletons. This clone was detected a few times. This clonotype originated in a woman aged 45-59 years in a cohort exposed to, infected with or recovered from COVID-19 (not recorded which). The chain is built from TRBV4-1 and TRBJ2-7, with D possibly matching TRBD2 (6 bases). Sequencing input: PBMCs or T cells enriched from blood (not recorded which). The CDR3 protein is CASSQQEGYSYEQYF. The CDR3 region has the DNA TGCGCCAGCAGCCAACAGGAGGGCTACTCCTACGAGCAGTACTTC.